The TCR beta chain described here comes from a study of blood T cell repertoires in COVID-19. Study overall: Samples representing acute and convalescent COVID-19 were sourced from the United States, Italy and Spain. PBMCs, B-cell-depleted T cells, or T cells provided the cDNA or gDNA that made up the material.

Trimming removed 4 bases from V and 1 base from J, with 10 bases in between. The CDR3 is 14 amino acids. Germline values: CDR1 SGHVS, CDR2 FQNEAQ. Original handling: Estimation of nucleated cell counts relied on the amplification of reference gene primers. Assay: immunoSEQ multiplex PCR; the TCRdb copy retains only in-frame clones and omits some. The V and J calls and the clone size are those of that table, but D and trimming were determined from the DNA. The table includes about 350,000 clones, about nine tenths detected once. It was during active infection that Seattle patients were enrolled and then longitudinally followed.

The rearrangement links TRBV7-8 to TRBJ1-1; a weak D match, TRBD1 (5 bases). The sample comprised peripheral blood. The receptor comes from a woman in her forties or fifties with COVID-19, enrolled during active disease. CDR3 protein: CASSSSQGNTEAFF. The CDR3, as DNA: TGTGCCAGCAGCTCCTCTCAGGGGAACACTGAAGCTTTCTTT.